This note documents a single T cell receptor beta chain sequence. Germline V gene sequence: CDR1 MNHEY, CDR2 SMNVEV (reference sequence). The CDR3 consists of 13 residues. V dropped 5 bases and J dropped 6 bases, with 12 bases sitting between them. Primers used in a second PCR of about 7 to 12 cycles were a sample-barcoded 5' primer and a J-beta primer mix. TCRdb processed the 5' RACE reads anew with MiXCR; each CDR3 protein has one entry. The table has 800,000 to 950,000 distinct CDR3 sequences, 25% to 30% seen once; the top ten hold roughly 10%. This sample is drawn from a study of blood T cells in healthy people across ages. The same data also went into a second study, on T cells of mothers and their children.

Sequencing was performed on blood. The TCR was taken from a woman in her thirties or forties in good health. This chain links TRBV27 with TRBJ2-3; D is undetermined. In nucleotides, the CDR3 is TGTGCCAGCAGTAGTTACGAGTGGGATACGCAGTATTTT. Translation: CASSSYEWDTQYF.